Below, 6 T cell receptor beta chains from the same sample are listed, as sequenced in a study of T cell repertoires in cytomegalovirus infection. TCRdb called the reads again in MiXCR, with one record for every CDR3 protein. The table lists roughly 630,000 distinct CDR3 sequences, less than 25% of them singletons. Sequenced: CD8+ T cells from PBMCs. The receptors derive from a human donor in good health (CMV status not recorded). Some clones in this sample may be carry-over from other donors' samples.

This clonotype has a handful of counts. The chain couples TRBV29-1 to TRBJ1-2; weak D call: TRBD1 (5 bases). The V gene lost 7 bases and the J gene lost 0 bases, with 24 bases spanning the gap. This CDR3 contains 17 residues. Germline CDR1 is SQVTM and CDR2 is ANQGSEA. The CDR3, as DNA: TGCAGCGCCACCCTAGGGGAGAATATACCTTCTAACTATGGCTACACCTTC. Its protein product is CSATLGENIPSNYGYTF. Filled out from reference TRBV29-1 and TRBJ1-2, the complete variable domain reads SAVISQKPSRDICQRGTSLTIQCQVDSQVTMMFWYRQQPGQSLTLIATANQGSEATYESGFVIDKFPISRPNLTFSTLTVSNMSPEDSSIYLCSATLGENIPSNYGYTFGSGTRLTVV.

This clonotype turned up a few times. Written as DNA, the CDR3 is TGTGCCAGCAGCGTAGCTATGGGACAGGGGGCGTTTGGCGGGGAGCTGTTTTTT. Amino acid sequence: CASSVAMGQGAFGGELFF. V gene TRBV9 combines with J gene TRBJ2-2, with TRBD1 matching over 12 bases. This CDR3 is 18 amino acids long. Per the germline V gene, CDR1 is SGDLS and CDR2 is YYNGEE. With 0 bases clipped from V and 7 bases from J, the junction kept 10 bases outside the gene matches.

The genes are TRBV7-4 and TRBJ1-2, with TRBD1 as a possible D gene (5 bases). The V end was cut by 7 bases, the J end by 3 bases, with 12 bases between. The V gene's germline CDR1 is SGHVT and CDR2 SQSDAQ. The CDR3 has 13 amino acids. The CDR3 loop is CASNDRGDYGYTF. CDR3 in DNA: TGTGCCAGCAACGACCGGGGCGACTATGGCTACACCTTC. Using reference TRBV7-4 and TRBJ1-2 for the parts outside the CDR3, the full variable domain is GAGVSQSPRYKVAKRGRDVALRCDSISGHVTLYWYRQTLGQGSEVLTYSQSDAQRDKSGRPSGRFSAERPERSVSTLKIQRTEQGDSAVYLCASNDRGDYGYTFGSGTRLTVV.

This clonotype was seen only a few times. This chain links TRBV6-2 or TRBV6-3 with TRBJ2-3; D ambiguous. CDR3 size: 15 residues. The V end lost 5 bases, the J end lost 3 bases, and 15 bases lay between the germline ends. Per the germline V gene, CDR1 is MNHEY and CDR2 is SVGEGT. CDR3 nucleotides: TGTGCCAGCAGTCCGAACCCCCAATTAACAGATACGCAGTATTTT. It codes for CASSPNPQLTDTQYF.

This clonotype was picked up many times. This chain links TRBV7-6 with TRBJ1-1; 7 bases agree with TRBD1. The germline gives CDR1 SGHVS, CDR2 FNYEAQ. This CDR3 contains 14 residues. V shed 4 bases and J 2 bases; nucleotides not matched to a gene: 4. In nucleotides, the CDR3 is TGTGCCAGCAGCTACGGGACAGAAAACACTGAAGCTTTCTTT. It yields the protein CASSYGTENTEAFF. Together with reference TRBV7-6 and TRBJ1-1, the CDR3 gives the full variable domain: GAGVSQSPRYKVTKRGQDVALRCDPISGHVSLYWYRQALGQGPEFLTYFNYEAQQDKSGLPNDRFSAERPEGSISTLTIQRTEQRDSAMYRCASSYGTENTEAFFGQGTRLTVV.

The sample holds a few counts of this clonotype. The rearrangement links TRBV29-1 to TRBJ1-1; possible D gene TRBD1, 5 bases. V was pared by 0 bases and J by 3 bases, with 14 bases between. CDR3 length equals 15 residues. Per germline, CDR1 SQVTM and CDR2 ANQGSEA. CDR3 DNA sequence: TGCAGCGTTGAAGATCCCGGCAGGGAGGACACTGAAGCTTTCTTT. It is translated as CSVEDPGREDTEAFF. Full variable domain (remainder filled in from reference TRBV29-1 and TRBJ1-1): SAVISQKPSRDICQRGTSLTIQCQVDSQVTMMFWYRQQPGQSLTLIATANQGSEATYESGFVIDKFPISRPNLTFSTLTVSNMSPEDSSIYLCSVEDPGREDTEAFFGQGTRLTVV.